The rows below give T cell receptor beta chains drawn from one sample of a study of identical twins. TCRdb fed the 5' RACE reads into MiXCR, producing one record per CDR3 protein. The table has just under 550,000 distinct CDR3 sequences, over 12% seen once; the top ten hold roughly 0.4%. These sequences were also reported in another study, on yellow fever vaccine responses in identical twins.

What was sequenced was CD4+ T cells sorted from blood. Source of these receptors: a woman aged 18-35 years in good health. Both conserved end residues are part of each CDR3. A D gene is named only where the DNA matches it firmly. Clone size, where shown, is once, few, many, or a class for clones that have expanded.

v_gene	abundance	d_gene	j_gene	CDR3aa	CDR3nt
TRBV6-2/TRBV6-3	.	TRBD2	TRBJ2-3	CASSGREAFTDTQYF	TGTGCCAGCAGCGGGAGGGAAGCGTTCACAGATACGCAGTATTTT
TRBV5-1	many	TRBD1	TRBJ1-3	CASSFGQGALTDTIYF	TGCGCCAGCAGCTTTGGACAGGGGGCCCTGACGGACACCATATATTTT
TRBV7-9	few	.	TRBJ2-5	CASSVRWSQETQYF	TGTGCCAGCAGCGTCCGGTGGAGCCAAGAGACCCAGTACTTC
TRBV14	.	.	TRBJ2-1	CASSQVGGGNEQFF	TGTGCCAGCAGCCAAGTAGGGGGTGGCAATGAGCAGTTCTTC
TRBV28	.	.	TRBJ2-2	CASSSRMGTGELFF	TGTGCCAGCAGTTCCAGAATGGGAACCGGGGAGCTGTTTTTT
TRBV20-1	few	.	TRBJ2-1	CSARQGSTYNEQFF	TGCAGTGCTAGACAGGGGTCAACCTACAATGAGCAGTTCTTC
TRBV12-3/TRBV12-4	few	.	TRBJ1-6	CASSPEGRNNSPLHF	TGTGCCAGCAGTCCTGAGGGCCGGAATAATTCACCCCTCCACTTT
TRBV3-1	few	.	TRBJ1-5	CASSPSSNQPQHF	TGTGCCAGCAGCCCCTCGAGCAATCAGCCCCAGCATTTT
TRBV20-1	.	TRBD1	TRBJ2-3	CSARTGGGTDTQYF	TGCAGTGCTAGAACAGGGGGCGGCACAGATACGCAGTATTTT
TRBV20-1	.	.	TRBJ2-7	CSARVVKSQGNINEQYF	TGCAGTGCTAGAGTGGTCAAGAGCCAAGGAAACATCAACGAGCAGTACTTC
TRBV11-2	.	TRBD2	TRBJ2-1	CASPPGLADYNEQFF	TGTGCCAGCCCCCCGGGACTAGCGGACTACAATGAGCAGTTCTTC
TRBV5-1	.	TRBD1	TRBJ2-1	CASSLGDSPSYNEQFF	TGCGCCAGCAGCTTGGGGGACAGTCCCTCCTACAATGAGCAGTTCTTC
TRBV14	few	.	TRBJ2-1	CASSQWSHEQFF	TGTGCCAGCAGCCAATGGTCCCATGAGCAGTTCTTC
TRBV2	.	TRBD1	TRBJ1-2	CASSEVPGGGGYTF	TGTGCCAGCAGTGAAGTGCCAGGGGGTGGCGGCTACACCTTC
TRBV15	.	.	TRBJ2-7	CATSLVGGPSYEQYF	TGTGCCACCAGCCTTGTGGGGGGTCCCTCCTACGAGCAGTACTTC
TRBV12-3/TRBV12-4	few	.	TRBJ1-2	CASRASADKMYGYTF	TGTGCCAGCAGGGCCTCCGCGGATAAGATGTATGGCTACACCTTC
TRBV28	.	.	TRBJ2-5	CASRTPGGGQETQYF	TGTGCCAGCAGGACACCAGGGGGGGGACAAGAGACCCAGTACTTC
TRBV7-9	few	TRBD1	TRBJ2-7	CASSLLDRAYEQYF	TGTGCCAGCAGCCTATTAGACAGGGCATACGAGCAGTACTTC
TRBV4-1	few	TRBD1	TRBJ1-5	CASSQGTGGLSNQPQHF	TGCGCCAGCAGCCAAGGGACAGGGGGACTAAGCAATCAGCCCCAGCATTTT
TRBV6-1	few	TRBD1	TRBJ1-1	CASSVQGTSVTEAFF	TGTGCCAGCAGTGTACAGGGGACGAGTGTCACTGAAGCTTTCTTT
TRBV6-1	few	.	TRBJ2-3	CASSGRHLTDTQYF	TGTGCCAGCAGCGGCCGTCACCTCACAGATACGCAGTATTTT
TRBV5-6	many	.	TRBJ2-2	CASRQAGVGTGELFF	TGTGCCAGCAGGCAAGCGGGCGTGGGGACCGGGGAGCTGTTTTTT
TRBV25-1	.	TRBD1	TRBJ1-6	CASSRTGVGSPLHF	TGTGCCAGCAGTCGGACAGGGGTCGGTTCACCCCTCCACTTT
TRBV12-3/TRBV12-4	many	.	TRBJ2-3	CASREVSTDTQYF	TGTGCCAGCAGAGAGGTCAGCACAGATACGCAGTATTTT
TRBV5-1	many	.	TRBJ2-1	CASSLVTSYNEQFF	TGCGCCAGCAGCTTGGTTACTAGCTACAATGAGCAGTTCTTC
TRBV12-3/TRBV12-4	many	TRBD2	TRBJ2-1	CASSLGLAGVYEQFF	TGTGCCAGCAGTTTGGGGCTAGCGGGAGTCTATGAGCAGTTCTTC
TRBV7-2	few	.	TRBJ2-3	CASSLGPYLEGDTQYF	TGTGCCAGCAGCCTCGGACCTTATCTGGAAGGAGATACGCAGTATTTT
TRBV5-1	.	TRBD2	TRBJ2-3	CASSTSGRGTDTQYF	TGCGCCAGCAGCACCAGCGGGAGGGGCACAGATACGCAGTATTTT
TRBV7-8	few	.	TRBJ1-5	CASSLASGISNQPQHF	TGTGCCAGCAGCTTAGCGAGTGGGATTAGCAATCAGCCCCAGCATTTT
TRBV20-1	.	.	TRBJ2-7	CSAMDRIQLNSYEQYF	TGCAGTGCAATGGACAGAATCCAATTGAATTCCTACGAGCAGTACTTC
TRBV5-1	few	.	TRBJ2-1	CASNPGAGTYNEQFF	TGCGCCAGCAACCCGGGGGCGGGAACCTACAATGAGCAGTTCTTC
TRBV29-1	.	.	TRBJ2-2	CNVGGIPNTGELFF	TGCAACGTTGGGGGGATTCCGAACACCGGGGAGCTGTTTTTT
TRBV11-1	.	TRBD1	TRBJ2-5	CASSAPTGGPATQYF	TGTGCCAGCAGCGCCCCGACAGGGGGCCCAGCCACCCAGTACTTC